This T cell receptor (beta chain) was sequenced in a study of T cells after yellow fever vaccination. Making TCR cDNA involved 5'RACE template switching, which added UMIs and a universal primer site. MiXCR was run by TCRdb on the 5' RACE reads, yielding one entry per CDR3 protein. Of around 550,000 distinct CDR3 sequences listed, about 19% are singletons. This CDR3 has 16 residues. Deletions cut 5 bases from V and 0 bases from J, with 17 bases between. In germline, CDR1 is SGHVS, CDR2 FNYEAQ. The chain employs TRBV7-6 and TRBJ2-7; weak D call: TRBD2 (5 bases). The sample in question was PBMCs, obtained 15 days after the yellow fever booster vaccination. The sequence derives from a man under 40 who received the YFV17D yellow fever vaccine. The CDR3 spells CASSPSAGSSSYEQYF. DNA of the CDR3: TGTGCCAGCAGCCCGTCTGCGGGTTCAAGCTCCTACGAGCAGTACTTC.